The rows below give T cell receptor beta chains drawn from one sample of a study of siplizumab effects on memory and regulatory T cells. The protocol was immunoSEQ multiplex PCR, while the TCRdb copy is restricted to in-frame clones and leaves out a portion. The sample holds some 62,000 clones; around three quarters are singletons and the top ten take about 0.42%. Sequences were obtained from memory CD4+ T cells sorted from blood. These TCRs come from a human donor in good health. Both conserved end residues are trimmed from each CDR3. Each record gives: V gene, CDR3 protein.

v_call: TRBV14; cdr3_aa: ASSQGWGYEQY
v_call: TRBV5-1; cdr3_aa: ASSLAVQPNTGELF
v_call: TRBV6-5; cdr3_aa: ASSTGVNTEAF
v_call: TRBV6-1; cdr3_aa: ASSGSGTVYSPLH
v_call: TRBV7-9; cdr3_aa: ASSPLGQGAWGGYT
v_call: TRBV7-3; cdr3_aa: ASRFDSTSYEQY
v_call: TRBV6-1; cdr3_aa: ASQTTTNEKLF
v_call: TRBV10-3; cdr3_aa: AITPRPRPNSYNEQF
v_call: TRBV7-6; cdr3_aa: ASSPHTETQY
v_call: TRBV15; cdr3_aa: ATSAKVAEQF
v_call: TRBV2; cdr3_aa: ASSVYSTRGTIY
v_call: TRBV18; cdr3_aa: ASSQRGARGAHNEQF
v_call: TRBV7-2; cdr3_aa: ASSLRGGLSGANVLT
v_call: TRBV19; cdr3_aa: ASSPRTSGNYNEQF
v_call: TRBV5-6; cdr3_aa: ASSLDRREYGYT
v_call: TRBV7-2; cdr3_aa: ASSGHSNTGELF
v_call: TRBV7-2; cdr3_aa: ASSPVARGLQETQY
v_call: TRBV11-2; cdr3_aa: ASSLSGGIGELF
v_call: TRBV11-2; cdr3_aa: ASSSGLAGVNEQF
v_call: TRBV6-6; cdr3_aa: ASSQTKQGKPYEQY
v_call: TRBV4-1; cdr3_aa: ASKSNQPQH
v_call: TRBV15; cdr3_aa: ATSREGLQVRKAEAF
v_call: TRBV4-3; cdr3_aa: ASSQGMSGAGYGYT
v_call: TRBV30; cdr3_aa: ALTPGRGAGYT
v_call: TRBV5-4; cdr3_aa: ASSLGALFTEAF
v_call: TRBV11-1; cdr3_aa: ASSFTGRNTEAF
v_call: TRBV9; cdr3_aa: ASSPGGSGGAYRETQY
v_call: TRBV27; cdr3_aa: ASNKIGTAEHEQY
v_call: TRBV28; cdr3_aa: ASSFDAAYEQY
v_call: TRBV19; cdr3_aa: ASSIQGETQY
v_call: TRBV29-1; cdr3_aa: SVEGPLLAGGPDTQY
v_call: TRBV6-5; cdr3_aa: ASRFWDSSYEQY
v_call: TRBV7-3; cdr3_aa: ASRSQGAGPEGAF
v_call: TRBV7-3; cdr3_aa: ASSLNSRGPYEQY
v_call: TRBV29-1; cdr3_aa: STDRAGTEAF
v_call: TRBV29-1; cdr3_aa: SVKAGATNEKLF
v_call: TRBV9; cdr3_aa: ASSVDSGANNSPLH
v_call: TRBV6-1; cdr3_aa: ASSRDLMQPQH
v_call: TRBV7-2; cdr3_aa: ASSSPQGTMYEQF
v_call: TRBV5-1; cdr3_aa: ASSSSSGGTGELF
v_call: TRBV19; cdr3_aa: ASSIDTRGGYT
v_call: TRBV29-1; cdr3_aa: SVEGGSLNEQF
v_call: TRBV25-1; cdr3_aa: ASGEGAREKLF